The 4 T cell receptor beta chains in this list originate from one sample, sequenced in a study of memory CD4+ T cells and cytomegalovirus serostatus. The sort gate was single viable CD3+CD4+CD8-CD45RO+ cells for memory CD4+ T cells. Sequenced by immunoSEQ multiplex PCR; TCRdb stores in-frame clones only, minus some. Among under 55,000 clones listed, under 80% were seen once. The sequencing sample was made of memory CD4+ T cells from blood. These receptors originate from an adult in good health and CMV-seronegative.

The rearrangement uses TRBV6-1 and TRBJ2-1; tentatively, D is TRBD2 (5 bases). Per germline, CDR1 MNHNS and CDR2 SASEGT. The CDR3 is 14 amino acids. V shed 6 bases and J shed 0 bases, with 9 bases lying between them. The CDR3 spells CASSRDISYNEQFF. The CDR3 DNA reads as TGTGCCAGCAGCCGGGATATCTCCTACAATGAGCAGTTCTTC.

CDR3 in DNA: TGCGCCAGCAGTGAGACAGGGGGGACTAATGAAAAACTGTTTTTT. It encodes CASSETGGTNEKLFF. V and J are TRBV10-2 and TRBJ1-4; 8 bases line up with TRBD1. The CDR3 runs 15 residues. Trimming removed 2 bases from V and 2 bases from J; junction bases left unmatched: 1. Germline loops: CDR1 WSHSY, CDR2 SAAADI.

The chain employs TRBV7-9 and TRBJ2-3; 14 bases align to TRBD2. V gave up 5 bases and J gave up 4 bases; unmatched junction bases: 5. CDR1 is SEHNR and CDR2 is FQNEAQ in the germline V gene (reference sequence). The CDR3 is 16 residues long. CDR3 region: CASSKGTSGSSDTQYF. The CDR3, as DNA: TGTGCCAGCAGCAAAGGGACTAGCGGGAGCTCAGATACGCAGTATTTT. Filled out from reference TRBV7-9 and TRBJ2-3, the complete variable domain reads DTGVSQNPRHKITKRGQNVTFRCDPISEHNRLYWYRQTLGQGPEFLTYFQNEAQLEKSRLLSDRFSAERPKGSFSTLEIQRTEQGDSAMYLCASSKGTSGSSDTQYFGPGTRLTVL.

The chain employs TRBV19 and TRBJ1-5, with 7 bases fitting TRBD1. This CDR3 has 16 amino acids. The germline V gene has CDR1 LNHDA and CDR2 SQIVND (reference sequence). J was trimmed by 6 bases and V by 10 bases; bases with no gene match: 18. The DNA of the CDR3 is TGTGCCACCAAAAAATCACAGGGGATAGAGGGTCAGCCCCAGCATTTT. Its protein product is CATKKSQGIEGQPQHF. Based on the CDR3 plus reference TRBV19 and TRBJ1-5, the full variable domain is DGGITQSPKYLFRKEGQNVTLSCEQNLNHDAMYWYRQDPGQGLRLIYYSQIVNDFQKGDIAEGYSVSREKKESFPLTVTSAQKNPTAFYLCATKKSQGIEGQPQHFGDGTRLSIL.